Below are 32 T cell receptor beta chains sequenced from a single sample in a study of T cell repertoires in cytomegalovirus infection. No antigen has been assigned to these receptors. Via MiXCR, TCRdb re-called the reads, giving one row per CDR3 protein. The data hold a few hundred thousand distinct CDR3 sequences, with around 30% observed a single time. The input for sequencing was cultured PBMCs, taken from culture after CMV antigen stimulation. The receptors here all came from a human donor in good health (CMV status not recorded). Some clones in this sample may be carry-over from other donors' samples.

The sample holds a few counts of this clonotype. V is TRBV7-9 and J is TRBJ2-1; 7 bases agree with TRBD1. The CDR3 contains 16 residues. With 3 bases clipped from V and 6 bases from J, the junction kept 11 bases outside the gene matches. Germline V gives CDR1 SEHNR, CDR2 FQNEAQ (reference sequence). The CDR3 nucleotides read TGTGCCAGCAGCTTGGGGGACAGCCCGGATCCCAATGAGCAGTTCTTC. The encoded protein is CASSLGDSPDPNEQFF. The full variable domain, rest sourced from reference TRBV7-9 and TRBJ2-1, is DTGVSQNPRHKITKRGQNVTFRCDPISEHNRLYWYRQTLGQGPEFLTYFQNEAQLEKSRLLSDRFSAERPKGSFSTLEIQRTEQGDSAMYLCASSLGDSPDPNEQFFGPGTRLTVL.

J is TRBJ2-3 and V is TRBV7-6; 9 nucleotides align to TRBD2. Germline CDR1 is SGHVS and CDR2 is FNYEAQ. The CDR3 is made up of 16 amino acids. V gave up 3 bases and J gave up 3 bases; unmatched junction bases: 7. The CDR3 DNA sequence: TGTGCCAGCAGCTTGGGTAGCGGGAGTCTTACAGATACGCAGTATTTT. This translates into CASSLGSGSLTDTQYF.

The V and J genes are TRBV14 and TRBJ1-1; TRBD1 aligns across 9 bases. The CDR3 spans 15 residues. Germline trimming cut 4 bases from V and 5 bases from J; bases unmatched to any gene: 8. The germline V gene encodes CDR1 SGHDN and CDR2 FVKESK. The CDR3, as DNA: TGTGCCAGCAGCCGCCTGACAGGGGGGAAGACTGAAGCTTTCTTT. Translation gives CASSRLTGGKTEAFF.

This chain links TRBV9 with TRBJ2-3; no clear D. From germline, CDR1 is SGDLS and CDR2 YYNGEE. V dropped 0 bases and J dropped 0 bases, with 5 bases sitting between them. The CDR3 loop spans 14 amino acids. The CDR3 region has the DNA TGTGCCAGCAGCGTAGGTCCGAGCACAGATACGCAGTATTTT. Amino acids: CASSVGPSTDTQYF.

This sequence joins TRBV7-9 and TRBJ2-5, with TRBD1 matching over 12 bases. CDR1 SEHNR and CDR2 FQNEAQ come from the germline V gene (reference sequence). The CDR3 is 16 residues long. V was pared by 5 bases and J by 5 bases, with 9 bases of the junction left unmatched. The CDR3 loop is CASSPSGTGGKETQYF. The CDR3 nucleotides are TGTGCCAGCAGCCCATCCGGGACAGGGGGCAAGGAGACCCAGTACTTC.

This clonotype has a count of ten or more. The chain carries TRBV7-2 and TRBJ2-7; no clear D gene. Germline V gene sequence: CDR1 SGHTA, CDR2 FQGNSA. The CDR3 is 10 amino acids. V was trimmed by 3 bases and J by 3 bases, leaving 0 bases between them. The CDR3 nucleotides read TGTGCCAGCAGCTTCTACGAGCAGTACGTC. Amino acids: CASSFYEQYV.

The rearrangement links TRBV28 to TRBJ1-5; 9 bases align to TRBD1. J lost 2 bases, V lost 6 bases, and 5 bases had no gene match. The CDR3 has 15 residues. Germline loops: CDR1 MDHEN, CDR2 SYDVKM. The CDR3 reads CASRMTGGGNQPQHF. CDR3 sequence (DNA): TGTGCCAGCAGGATGACAGGGGGTGGCAATCAGCCCCAGCATTTT.

This clonotype has only one observation. The chain has TRBV24-1 and TRBJ2-1; D is tentatively TRBD1 or TRBD2 (6 bases each). The CDR3 loop spans 16 amino acids. Germline V gives CDR1 KGHDR, CDR2 SFDVKD. Trimming removed 5 bases from V and 6 bases from J, with 19 bases in between. The DNA for the CDR3 is TGTGCCACCAGTGTTTCACAGGGCGGCGGGATCAATGAGCAGTTCTTC. Translation gives CATSVSQGGGINEQFF.

This clonotype has just a few counts. The chain recombines TRBV12-3 or TRBV12-4 with TRBJ2-2, with D tentatively TRBD2 (5 bases). Trimming pared 8 bases from V and 2 bases from J, leaving 12 bases between. The CDR3 loop spans 14 amino acids. CDR3 nucleotide sequence: TGTGCCAGCTCTATTGGGAGAAACACCGGGGAGCTGTTTTTT. It specifies CASSIGRNTGELFF.

The rearrangement uses TRBV7-2 and TRBJ2-1, with TRBD2 as a possible D gene (5 bases). Between the trimmed V and J ends, which lost 6 bases and 8 bases, there was a span of 14 bases. This CDR3 is 13 amino acids long. Germline CDR1 is SGHTA and CDR2 is FQGNSA. CDR3 in amino acids: CASRMRAEDEQFF. CDR3 DNA: TGTGCCAGCAGGATGAGGGCCGAGGATGAGCAGTTCTTC.

The rearrangement joins TRBV23-1 to TRBJ2-7; 9 bases fit TRBD1. TRBV23-1 is designated an ORF whose function remains uncertain. Germline trimming cut 0 bases from V and 6 bases from J; bases unmatched to any gene: 9. The CDR3 length is 16 residues. CDR3 nucleotides: TGCGCCAGCAGTCAATCGTGCGGGACAGGGCCTTGCGAGCAGTACGTC. Its protein product is CASSQSCGTGPCEQYV.

The CDR3 DNA is TGTGCCAGCAGTCTTCAGACAGGCCCCATCTATGGCTACACCTTC. Translation gives CASSLQTGPIYGYTF. The rearrangement joins TRBV27 to TRBJ1-2; D is possibly TRBD1 (6 bases). Per the germline V gene, CDR1 is MNHEY and CDR2 is SMNVEV (reference sequence). V lost 5 bases, J lost 4 bases, and 17 bases lay in between. The CDR3 covers 15 residues.

The genes are TRBV20-1 and TRBJ2-5, with 9 bases lining up with TRBD2. V lost 3 bases to trimming and J lost 4 bases; unmatched junction nucleotides: 9. This CDR3 contains 15 residues. Germline values: CDR1 DFQATT, CDR2 SNEGSKA (reference sequence). In DNA form, the CDR3 reads TGCAGTGCTAGGCTAGCGGGATCCTGGAGAGAGACCCAGTACTTC. Encoded protein: CSARLAGSWRETQYF.

The chain has TRBV11-2 and TRBJ2-2; 8 positions match TRBD2. CDR3 length: 19 amino acids. The V segment lost 6 bases and the J segment 2 bases; nucleotides outside the gene matches: 17. Germline V gives CDR1 SGHAT, CDR2 FQNNGV. The CDR3 DNA sequence: TGTGCCAGCAGGCCGATGAAGTCTAGCGGGCATTCAAACACCGGGGAGCTGTTTTTT. Its translation is CASRPMKSSGHSNTGELFF.

This chain connects TRBV5-4 to TRBJ2-7; D gene uncertain. This CDR3 region has 15 residues. Trimming cost V 3 bases and J 0 bases, with 13 bases left between them. Germline lookup yields CDR1 SGHNT and CDR2 YYREEE (reference sequence). The CDR3 region is CASSYTGHSSYEQYF. CDR3 nucleotide sequence: TGTGCCAGCAGCTATACGGGCCATAGCTCCTACGAGCAGTACTTC.

The CDR3 DNA sequence: TGCAGTGCTAGGCGGCCAGGCCTTCAAGAGACCCAGTACTTC. Translated, it gives CSARRPGLQETQYF. The V and J genes are TRBV20-1 and TRBJ2-5; D not certain. Germline CDR1 reads DFQATT; CDR2 reads SNEGSKA (reference sequence). The CDR3 covers 14 residues. The V end lost 3 bases, the J end lost 2 bases, and 13 bases lay between the germline ends.

The chain employs TRBV27 and TRBJ1-1; a weak D match, TRBD1 (6 bases). The CDR3 has 14 amino acids. The germline gives CDR1 MNHEY, CDR2 SMNVEV (reference sequence). Trimming took off 6 bases at V and 5 bases at J, with 16 bases between the two ends. CDR3: CASRSRGEMTEAFF. The CDR3 region has the DNA TGTGCCAGCAGATCTAGGGGGGAGATGACTGAAGCTTTCTTT.

There are many counts of this clonotype. The V and J genes are TRBV7-8 and TRBJ2-1, with D unresolved. Germline loops: CDR1 SGHVS, CDR2 FQNEAQ. This CDR3 is 17 amino acids long. The ends were cut back, 4 bases at V and 4 bases at J, with 20 bases in the middle. The DNA for the CDR3 is TGTGCCAGCAGCTCAGCGATTATGGGTTATAATTACAATGAGCAGTTCTTC. It yields the protein CASSSAIMGYNYNEQFF.

This clonotype was seen just once. This chain links TRBV20-1 with TRBJ2-3; D not certain. CDR1 and CDR2 (germline): DFQATT, SNEGSKA (reference sequence). The V gene lost 3 bases and the J gene lost 0 bases, with 7 bases spanning the gap. The CDR3 totals 13 residues. The CDR3 is CSASVRSTDTQYF. The CDR3 bases are TGCAGTGCTAGTGTTCGGAGCACAGATACGCAGTATTTT.

The rearrangement uses TRBV4-1 and TRBJ2-2; 11 nucleotides line up with TRBD2. Trimming at V came to 1 base and at J to 4 bases, leaving 8 bases not matched to a gene. Germline lookup yields CDR1 MGHRA and CDR2 YSYEKL. The CDR3 runs 18 residues. CDR3 sequence: CASSQGRLAGISTGELFF. CDR3 in DNA: TGCGCCAGCAGCCAAGGCCGACTAGCGGGAATATCCACCGGGGAGCTGTTTTTT.

This clonotype appeared a single time. The chain uses TRBV7-2 and TRBJ2-1; D possibly corresponds to TRBD1 (6 bases). The CDR3 has 16 residues. V lost 0 bases to trimming and J lost 1 base, with 10 bases between them. Germline loops: CDR1 SGHTA, CDR2 FQGNSA. This CDR3 is CASSLAVTGSYNEQFF. CDR3 nucleotides: TGTGCCAGCAGCTTAGCGGTCACAGGGTCCTACAATGAGCAGTTCTTC.

V and J are TRBV3-1 and TRBJ1-1; TRBD1 is a possible D gene (6 bases). Germline CDR1 reads LGHDT; CDR2 reads YNNKEL (reference sequence). The CDR3 totals 16 residues. V was cut by 4 bases and J by 1 base, with 16 bases left in between. Written as DNA, the CDR3 is TGTGCCAGCAGCCTTCTCAGGGGACTGAAGAACACTGAAGCTTTCTTT. Its translation: CASSLLRGLKNTEAFF.

The J gene is TRBJ2-7, the V gene TRBV6-5; D gene unclear. Germline CDR1 is MNHEY and CDR2 is SVGAGI. The V end was cut by 2 bases, the J end by 3 bases, with 11 bases between. The CDR3 totals 14 residues. This CDR3 is CASSYGPKDYEQYF. The DNA for the CDR3 is TGTGCCAGCAGTTACGGTCCTAAGGACTACGAGCAGTACTTC.

This clonotype was counted between two and nine times. This sequence joins TRBV6-8 and TRBJ2-7; D uncertain. The CDR3 contains 14 residues. The germline V and J ends were trimmed by 2 bases and 2 bases, with 10 bases remaining between them. Germline V gives CDR1 MNHGY, CDR2 SAAAGT. DNA for the CDR3: TGTGCCAGCAGTTACGGGCACCTCGCCTACGAGCAGTACGTC. This sequence encodes CASSYGHLAYEQYV.

This chain connects TRBV11-2 to TRBJ2-7; D remains unclear. The CDR3 length is 11 residues. The germline V gene has CDR1 SGHAT and CDR2 FQNNGV. The V end lost 3 bases, the J end lost 4 bases, and 4 bases lay between the germline ends. Here the CDR3 reads CASSFFYEQYF. The CDR3 DNA reads as TGTGCCAGCAGCTTTTTTTACGAGCAGTACTTC.

This clonotype was recorded at least ten times. The genes are TRBV7-2 and TRBJ2-3, with 9 bases identical to TRBD1. Germline lookup yields CDR1 SGHTA and CDR2 FQGNSA. This CDR3 spans 17 amino acids. V shed 5 bases, J shed 2 bases, and the junction held 11 bases outside the gene matches. The CDR3 loop is CASSGTGGRGNTDTQYF. In DNA, the CDR3 is TGTGCCAGCAGCGGAACAGGGGGCCGGGGCAACACAGATACGCAGTATTTT.

This clonotype showed up just a few times. The chain carries TRBV27 and TRBJ2-3; 8 positions match TRBD2. Germline V gene sequence: CDR1 MNHEY, CDR2 SMNVEV (reference sequence). Trimming removed 1 base from V and 1 base from J; junction bases left unmatched: 1. This CDR3 has 15 amino acids. For the CDR3, the DNA is TGTGCCAGCAGTTTATACGGGAGGGGCACAGATACGCAGTATTTT. It codes for CASSLYGRGTDTQYF.

This chain links TRBV19 with TRBJ2-1; tentatively, D is TRBD2 (6 bases). The germline V gene encodes CDR1 LNHDA and CDR2 SQIVND (reference sequence). The CDR3 is 13 amino acids. Trimming cost V 3 bases and J 5 bases, with 8 bases left between them. CDR3 nucleotides: TGTGCCAGTAGTATTCAGCGGGACAATGAGCAGTTCTTC. It yields the protein CASSIQRDNEQFF.

Ten or more counts support this clonotype. The CDR3 DNA sequence: TGTGCCAGCAGCTTAGAAATTTGGCCTAGCGACACGGTTGGGGAGACCCAGTACTTC. Translated, it gives CASSLEIWPSDTVGETQYF. J is TRBJ2-5 and V is TRBV7-2, with TRBD2 as a possible D gene (6 bases). The CDR3 extends over 19 amino acids. Germline values: CDR1 SGHTA, CDR2 FQGNSA. Trimming took off 1 base at V and 5 bases at J, with 26 bases between the two ends.

This clonotype was counted between two and nine times. The chain is built from TRBV6-8 and TRBJ1-5; D is ambiguous. This CDR3 region has 13 residues. V was shortened by 2 bases and J by 6 bases, with 8 bases between the two germline ends. Germline V gene sequence: CDR1 MNHGY, CDR2 SAAAGT. CDR3 sequence reads: CASSYTRGQPQHF. In DNA form, the CDR3 reads TGTGCCAGCAGTTACACAAGAGGTCAGCCCCAGCATTTT.

This chain joins TRBV7-2 and TRBJ2-3, with 7 positions matching TRBD1. This CDR3 spans 15 amino acids. Germline loops: CDR1 SGHTA, CDR2 FQGNSA. Germline trimming cut 1 base from V and 3 bases from J; bases unmatched to any gene: 4. CDR3 bases: TGTGCCAGCAGCTTAGTTGCCAGGGGGACAGATACGCAGTATTTT. Translation gives CASSLVARGTDTQYF.

This sequence joins TRBV7-8 and TRBJ2-7; D possibly corresponds to TRBD1 (6 bases). Per the germline V gene, CDR1 is SGHVS and CDR2 is FQNEAQ. V was trimmed by 5 bases and J by 7 bases, leaving 12 bases between them. This CDR3 comprises 12 residues. CDR3 sequence (DNA): TGTGCCAGCAGCAATCCGCAGGGGGAGCAGTACTTC. Protein: CASSNPQGEQYF.